This entry features one T cell receptor (beta chain) sequence. Original processing methods: Estimation of nucleated cell counts was performed using reference gene primer amplification. Produced via immunoSEQ multiplex PCR; TCRdb's table is partial and in-frame only. From that table come the V and J calls and clone size; the DNA was used to work out D and trimming. The sample lists about 130,000 clones, roughly 77% occurring once. The data belong to a study of blood T cell repertoires in COVID-19. Study-wide background: Spain, Italy and the United States supplied samples that represented acute and convalescent COVID-19. In each case, the material was cDNA or gDNA derived from T cells, B-cell-depleted T cells, or PBMCs.

Germline V lookup: CDR1 SGHAT, CDR2 FQNNGV. V shed 3 bases, J shed 3 bases, and the junction held 5 bases outside the gene matches. The CDR3 extends over 16 amino acids. The clonotype originates from a woman aged 70 to 79 with COVID-19, enrolled during active disease. The chain links TRBV11-2 to TRBJ2-5; 12 positions match TRBD2. The sample taken for sequencing was peripheral blood. CDR3 loop: CASSLRASGGEETQYF. The CDR3 coding sequence is TGTGCCAGCAGCTTGCGGGCTAGCGGGGGGGAAGAGACCCAGTACTTC.